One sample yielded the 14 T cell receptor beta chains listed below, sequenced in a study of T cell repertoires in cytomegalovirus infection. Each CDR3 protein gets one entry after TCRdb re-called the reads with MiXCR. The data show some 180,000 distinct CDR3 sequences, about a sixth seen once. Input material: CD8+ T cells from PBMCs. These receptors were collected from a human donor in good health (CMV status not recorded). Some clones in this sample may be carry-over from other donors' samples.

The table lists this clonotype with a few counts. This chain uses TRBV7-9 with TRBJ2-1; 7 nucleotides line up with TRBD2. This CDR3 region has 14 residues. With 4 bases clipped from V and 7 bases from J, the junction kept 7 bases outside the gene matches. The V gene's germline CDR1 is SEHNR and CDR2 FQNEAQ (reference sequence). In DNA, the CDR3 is TGTGCCAGCAGCTCCGGTGGGGGGGAGAATGAGCAGTTCTTC. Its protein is CASSSGGGENEQFF.

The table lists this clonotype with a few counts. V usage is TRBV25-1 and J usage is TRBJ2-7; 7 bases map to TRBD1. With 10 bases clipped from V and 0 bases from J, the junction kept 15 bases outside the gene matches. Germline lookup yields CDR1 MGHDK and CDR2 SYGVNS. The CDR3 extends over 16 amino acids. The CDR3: CATCQPGQHLSYEQYF. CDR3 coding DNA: TGTGCCACCTGCCAACCGGGACAGCACCTCTCCTACGAGCAGTACTTC.

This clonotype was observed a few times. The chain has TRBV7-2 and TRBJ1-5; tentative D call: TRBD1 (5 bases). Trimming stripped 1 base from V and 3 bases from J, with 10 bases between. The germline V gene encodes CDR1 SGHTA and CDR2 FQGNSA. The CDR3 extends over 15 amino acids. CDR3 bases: TGTGCCAGCAGCTTAGGGGAGGGGACCAATCAGCCCCAGCATTTT. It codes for CASSLGEGTNQPQHF. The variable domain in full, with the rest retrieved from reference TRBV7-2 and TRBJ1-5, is GAGVSQSPSNKVTEKGKDVELRCDPISGHTALYWYRQSLGQGLEFLIYFQGNSAPDKSGLPSDRFSAERTGGSVSTLTIQRTQQEDSAVYLCASSLGEGTNQPQHFGDGTRLSIL.

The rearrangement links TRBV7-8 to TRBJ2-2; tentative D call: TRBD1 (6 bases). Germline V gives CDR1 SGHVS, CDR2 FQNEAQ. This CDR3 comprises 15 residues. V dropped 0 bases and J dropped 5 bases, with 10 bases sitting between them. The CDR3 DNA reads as TGTGCCAGCAGCTTAGCTGCAGGGGTGACCGGGGAGCTGTTTTTT. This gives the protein CASSLAAGVTGELFF.

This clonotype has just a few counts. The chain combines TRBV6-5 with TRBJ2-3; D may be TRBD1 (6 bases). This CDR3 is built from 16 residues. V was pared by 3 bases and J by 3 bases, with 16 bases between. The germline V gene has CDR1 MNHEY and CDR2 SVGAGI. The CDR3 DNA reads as TGTGCCAGCAGTTATGCGTTGGGGGCTCGAACAGATACGCAGTATTTT. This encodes CASSYALGARTDTQYF.

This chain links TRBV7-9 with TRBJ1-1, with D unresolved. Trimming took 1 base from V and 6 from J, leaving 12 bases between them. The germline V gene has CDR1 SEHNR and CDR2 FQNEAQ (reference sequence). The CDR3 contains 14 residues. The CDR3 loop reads CASSLVWQESEAFF. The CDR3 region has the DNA TGTGCCAGCAGCTTAGTCTGGCAGGAGTCTGAAGCTTTCTTT.

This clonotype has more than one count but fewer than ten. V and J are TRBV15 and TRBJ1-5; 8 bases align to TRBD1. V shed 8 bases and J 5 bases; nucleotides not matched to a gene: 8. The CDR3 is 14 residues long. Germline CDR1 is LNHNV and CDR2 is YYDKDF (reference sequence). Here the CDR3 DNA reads TGTGCCACCTGCCAGACAGGGGATTATCAGCCCCAGCATTTT. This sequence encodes CATCQTGDYQPQHF.

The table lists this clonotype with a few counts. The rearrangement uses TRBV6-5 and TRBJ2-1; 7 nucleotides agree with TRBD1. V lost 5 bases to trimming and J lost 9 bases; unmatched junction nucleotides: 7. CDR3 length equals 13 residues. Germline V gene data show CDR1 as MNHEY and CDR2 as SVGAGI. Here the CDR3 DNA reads TGTGCCAGCAGTCTGACAGGGTTCAGTGAGCAGTTCTTC. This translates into CASSLTGFSEQFF.

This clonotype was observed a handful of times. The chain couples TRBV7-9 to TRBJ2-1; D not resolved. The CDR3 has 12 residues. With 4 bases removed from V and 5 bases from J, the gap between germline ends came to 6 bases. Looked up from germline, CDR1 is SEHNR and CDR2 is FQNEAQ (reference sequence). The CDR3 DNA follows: TGTGCCAGCAGCTCCCTGAACAATGAGCAGTTCTTC. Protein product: CASSSLNNEQFF.

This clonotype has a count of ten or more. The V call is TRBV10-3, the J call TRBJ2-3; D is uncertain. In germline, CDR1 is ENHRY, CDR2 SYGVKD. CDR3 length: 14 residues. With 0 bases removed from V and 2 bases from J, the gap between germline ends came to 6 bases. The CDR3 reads CAISESSYTDTQYF. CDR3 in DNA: TGTGCCATCAGTGAGTCTTCGTACACAGATACGCAGTATTTT.

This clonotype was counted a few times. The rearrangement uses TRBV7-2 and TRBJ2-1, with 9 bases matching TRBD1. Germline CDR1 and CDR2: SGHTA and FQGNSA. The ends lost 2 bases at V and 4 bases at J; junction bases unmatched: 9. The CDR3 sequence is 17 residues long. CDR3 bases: TGTGCCAGCAGCTTAAACCCCAGGACAGGGGCTTACAATGAGCAGTTCTTC. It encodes CASSLNPRTGAYNEQFF. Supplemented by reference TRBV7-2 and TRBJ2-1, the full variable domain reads GAGVSQSPSNKVTEKGKDVELRCDPISGHTALYWYRQSLGQGLEFLIYFQGNSAPDKSGLPSDRFSAERTGGSVSTLTIQRTQQEDSAVYLCASSLNPRTGAYNEQFFGPGTRLTVL.

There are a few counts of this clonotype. The CDR3 DNA is TGTGCCAGCAGTCGGTGGGGGAACTCCTACGAGCAGTACTTC. Protein: CASSRWGNSYEQYF. The V gene is TRBV28, the J gene TRBJ2-7; D is perhaps TRBD1 or TRBD2 (5 bases each). The V end lost 5 bases, the J end lost 0 bases, and 11 bases lay between the germline ends. CDR1 MDHEN and CDR2 SYDVKM come from the germline V gene. The CDR3 loop spans 14 amino acids.

The CDR3 loop is CSVGSAEQYF. The CDR3 DNA reads as TGCAGCGTTGGATCGGCCGAGCAGTACTTC. The V and J genes are TRBV29-1 and TRBJ2-7; D remains unclear. Deletions cut 4 bases from V and 6 bases from J, with 7 bases between. Germline assignment: CDR1 SQVTM and CDR2 ANQGSEA. This CDR3 has 10 amino acids.

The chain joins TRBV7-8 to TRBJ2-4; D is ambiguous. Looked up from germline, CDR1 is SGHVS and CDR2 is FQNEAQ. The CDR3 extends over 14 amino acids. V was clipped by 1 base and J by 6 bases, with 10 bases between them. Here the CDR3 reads CASSLVWTPNIQYF. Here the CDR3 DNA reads TGTGCCAGCAGCTTAGTGTGGACCCCAAACATTCAGTACTTC.